The rows below give T cell receptor beta chains drawn from one sample of a study of cytomegalovirus exposure and HLA in healthy donors. Some clones are missing from TCRdb's copy, which holds only in-frame ones; the method was immunoSEQ multiplex PCR. The sample holds about 110,000 clones, around 82% seen once. The source material was PBMCs. The receptors originated from a woman under 30 in good health and CMV-seronegative. CDR3s include the opening cysteine and the closing phenylalanine or tryptophan. The D gene is left open where the match is weak. Where a row states a size, it is once, few, many or the class of an expanded clone; other rows omit it.

len,v_gene,j_gene,d_gene,abundance,CDR3aa,CDR3nt
15,TRBV7-9,TRBJ1-6,TRBD1,NA,CASSHDRAASSPLHF,TGTGCCAGCAGCCATGACAGGGCAGCATCTTCACCCCTCCACTTT
13,TRBV6-1,TRBJ2-5,NA,NA,CASSRTTQETQYF,TGTGCCAGCAGTCGGACAACCCAAGAGACCCAGTACTTC
16,TRBV28,TRBJ2-3,TRBD2,NA,CASSYIAGGGTDTQYF,TGTGCCAGCAGTTATATAGCGGGGGGGGGCACAGATACGCAGTATTTT
13,TRBV19,TRBJ1-2,TRBD1,NA,CASSRGTDYGYTF,TGTGCCAGTAGTAGGGGGACAGACTATGGCTACACCTTC
15,TRBV28,TRBJ1-3,NA,NA,CASSLGYSGGNTIYF,TGTGCCAGCAGTTTAGGATATTCGGGTGGAAACACCATATATTTT
15,TRBV28,TRBJ2-1,NA,NA,CASGTTGSSYNEQFF,TGTGCCAGCGGAACAACAGGTTCCTCCTACAATGAGCAGTTCTTC
15,TRBV23-1,TRBJ2-7,TRBD1,NA,CASSPRDRFSYEQYF,TGCGCCAGCAGCCCACGGGACAGATTCTCCTACGAGCAGTACTTC
12,TRBV6-1,TRBJ1-1,TRBD1,NA,CASIRGLNEAFF,TGTGCCAGTATAAGGGGGCTGAATGAAGCTTTCTTT
14,TRBV6-1,TRBJ2-7,TRBD1,NA,CASSPGQEMDEQYF,TGTGCCAGCAGTCCGGGACAGGAGATGGACGAGCAGTACTTC
14,TRBV6-5,TRBJ1-1,NA,once,CASIPPGAFTEAFF,TGTGCCAGCATCCCGCCAGGGGCATTCACTGAAGCTTTCTTT
14,TRBV10-3,TRBJ1-2,TRBD1,NA,CAISQTGTNYGYTF,TGTGCCATCAGCCAGACAGGGACTAACTATGGCTACACCTTC
12,TRBV13,TRBJ1-1,TRBD1,NA,CASSPDRVEAFF,TGTGCCAGCAGCCCTGACAGGGTAGAAGCTTTCTTT
16,TRBV4-2,TRBJ1-2,NA,NA,CASSQDWEGGVYGYTF,TGTGCCAGCAGCCAAGATTGGGAGGGGGGGGTCTATGGCTACACCTTC
13,TRBV29-1,TRBJ1-2,TRBD1,NA,CSVEEGQGGGYTF,TGCAGCGTTGAAGAGGGACAGGGAGGTGGCTACACCTTC
15,TRBV6-5,TRBJ1-3,TRBD1,NA,CASALGQYSGNTIYF,TGTGCCAGCGCCTTGGGACAGTACTCTGGAAACACCATATATTTT
18,TRBV15,TRBJ2-7,NA,NA,CATSREGGGYRGVDEQYF,TGTGCCACCAGCAGAGAGGGTGGGGGGTACAGGGGAGTCGACGAGCAGTACTTC
15,TRBV11-2,TRBJ2-5,NA,NA,CASSLTSEAWETQYF,TGTGCCAGCAGCCTGACTTCGGAGGCCTGGGAGACCCAGTACTTC
17,TRBV27,TRBJ2-1,NA,NA,CASSLVAGSSSYNEQFF,TGTGCCAGCAGTTTGGTCGCCGGTAGCAGTTCCTACAATGAGCAGTTCTTC
14,TRBV25-1,TRBJ2-3,NA,once,CASSESRSTDTQYF,TGTGCCAGCAGTGAATCTCGGAGCACAGATACGCAGTATTTT
14,TRBV4-1,TRBJ2-1,NA,NA,CASSLAPGQNEQFF,TGCGCCAGCAGCCTAGCGCCTGGACAGAATGAGCAGTTCTTC
11,TRBV20-1,TRBJ2-7,NA,once,CSAALGSEQYF,TGCAGTGCCGCCCTAGGATCCGAGCAGTACTTC
14,TRBV9,TRBJ2-5,TRBD2,NA,CASSGTSGSETQYF,TGTGCCAGCAGCGGGACTAGCGGATCAGAGACCCAGTACTTC
16,TRBV7-3,TRBJ2-1,NA,NA,CASSLVGGQPYNEQFF,TGTGCCAGCAGCTTAGTGGGCGGGCAACCCTACAATGAGCAGTTCTTC
14,TRBV4-1,TRBJ1-6,NA,NA,CASSLNRVDSPLHF,TGCGCCAGCAGCCTAAACAGGGTAGACTCACCCCTCCACTTT
14,TRBV30,TRBJ2-6,NA,NA,CAWSSGSGANVLTF,TGTGCCTGGAGTTCCGGCTCTGGGGCCAACGTCCTGACTTTC
20,TRBV2,TRBJ2-5,TRBD2,NA,CASRTRSLAGALIGEETQYF,TGTGCCAGCAGAACCAGGAGTCTAGCGGGGGCCCTTATAGGGGAAGAGACCCAGTACTTC
15,TRBV4-1,TRBJ1-5,TRBD1,NA,CASSLGQGGNQPQHF,TGCGCCAGCAGCCTAGGACAGGGAGGCAATCAGCCCCAGCATTTT
13,TRBV30,TRBJ1-1,NA,NA,CAWREKGSTEAFF,TGTGCCTGGAGGGAAAAGGGGTCGACTGAAGCTTTCTTT
12,TRBV30,TRBJ1-2,TRBD1,NA,CACGQGASGYTF,TGTGCCTGCGGACAGGGGGCGAGTGGCTACACCTTC
15,TRBV7-7,TRBJ2-3,TRBD2,once,CASSLVAGGINTQYF,TGTGCCAGCAGCTTAGTGGCGGGGGGGATCAATACGCAGTATTTT
17,TRBV9,TRBJ2-1,NA,NA,CASSVGGGPSSYNEQFF,TGTGCCAGCAGCGTGGGGGGGGGCCCAAGCTCCTACAATGAGCAGTTCTTC
16,TRBV15,TRBJ2-1,NA,NA,CATSRVGRSPYNEQFF,TGTGCCACCAGCAGAGTGGGCCGTTCTCCCTACAATGAGCAGTTCTTC
17,TRBV25-1,TRBJ2-3,TRBD1,NA,CASSELQGIFGTDTQYF,TGTGCCAGCAGTGAGTTACAGGGGATTTTTGGTACAGATACGCAGTATTTT
14,TRBV28,TRBJ2-2,NA,NA,CASSSGGSPGELFF,TGTGCCAGCAGTTCCGGGGGATCTCCCGGGGAGCTGTTTTTT
19,TRBV7-9,TRBJ1-6,NA,NA,CASQDWRTSITSYNSPLHF,TGTGCCAGCCAAGACTGGCGGACTTCCATAACCTCCTATAATTCACCCCTCCACTTT
13,TRBV7-9,TRBJ1-6,NA,few,CASSLERVSPLHF,TGTGCCAGCAGCTTAGAGAGGGTCTCACCCCTCCACTTT
14,TRBV9,TRBJ2-1,TRBD1,NA,CASSEGGDRGEQFF,TGTGCCAGCAGCGAGGGGGGGGACAGGGGGGAGCAGTTCTTC
12,TRBV11-2,TRBJ2-7,NA,NA,CASSLVGGEQYF,TGTGCCAGCAGCTTAGTCGGGGGCGAGCAGTACTTC
13,TRBV7-9,TRBJ1-2,TRBD1,NA,CASGGDRDGGYTF,TGTGCCAGCGGGGGGGACAGGGACGGTGGCTACACCTTC
16,TRBV6-1,TRBJ1-1,TRBD1,NA,CASSEAPQGVRTEAFF,TGTGCCAGCAGTGAAGCGCCTCAGGGGGTGCGCACTGAAGCTTTCTTT
13,TRBV7-9,TRBJ2-7,NA,NA,CASSPPGQAEQYF,TGTGCCAGCAGCCCCCCCGGACAAGCCGAGCAGTACTTC
16,TRBV27,TRBJ1-2,NA,NA,CASSFSPVGGGYGYTF,TGTGCCAGCAGTTTTTCCCCGGTAGGGGGGGGCTATGGCTACACCTTC
18,TRBV4-1,TRBJ1-1,NA,NA,CASSQDQVGGEGNTEAFF,TGCGCCAGCAGCCAAGATCAAGTGGGGGGGGAGGGTAACACTGAAGCTTTCTTT
14,TRBV9,TRBJ1-6,TRBD1,NA,CASSLTGAASPLHF,TGTGCCAGCAGCTTGACAGGGGCAGCTTCACCCCTCCACTTT
16,TRBV12-5,TRBJ2-2,TRBD1,NA,CASGPPGQGLTGELFF,TGTGCTAGTGGTCCCCCGGGACAGGGGCTCACCGGGGAGCTGTTTTTT
14,TRBV27,TRBJ2-7,TRBD1,NA,CASSPQDRGVEQYF,TGTGCCAGCAGTCCCCAAGACAGGGGTGTCGAGCAGTACTTC
15,TRBV5-6,TRBJ2-1,NA,NA,CASSFGGSPNNEQFF,TGTGCCAGCAGCTTTGGTGGCAGTCCAAACAATGAGCAGTTCTTC
13,TRBV7-2,TRBJ2-1,NA,NA,CASSLSIPNEQFF,TGTGCCAGCAGCTTAAGCATCCCCAATGAGCAGTTCTTC
15,TRBV5-4,TRBJ1-6,NA,NA,CASSSGIGPTAPLHF,TGTGCCAGCAGTTCGGGGATAGGGCCTACGGCACCCCTCCACTTT
13,TRBV19,TRBJ1-2,NA,NA,CASSIVEAGGYTF,TGTGCCAGTAGTATAGTGGAGGCGGGAGGCTACACCTTC